The rows below give T cell receptor beta chains drawn from one sample of a study of shared clonotypes between healthy human individuals. TCRdb's copy holds only in-frame clones and misses some; the assay was immunoSEQ multiplex PCR. The sample contains about 2.3 million clones, 80% to 95% of which appear only once. The sequencing sample was made of naive CD4+ T cells from PBMCs. These receptors were obtained from a man aged 18-30 years in good health. Some clones in this sample may be carry-over from other donors' samples. CDR3s include the opening cysteine and the closing phenylalanine or tryptophan. The D gene is left open where the match is weak. Rows give clone size only sometimes, using once, few, many, or a class for an expanded clone.

clone size: .; D gene: TRBD1; V gene: TRBV5-1; J gene: TRBJ1-1; CDR3 protein: CASSLDRGTEAFF; CDR3 DNA: TGCGCCAGCAGCTTGGACAGGGGAACTGAAGCTTTCTTT
clone size: .; D gene: .; V gene: TRBV7-2; J gene: TRBJ2-7; CDR3 protein: CASSLRPRDKNEQYF; CDR3 DNA: TGTGCCAGCAGCTTAAGACCCCGGGACAAGAACGAGCAGTACTTC
clone size: .; D gene: TRBD1; V gene: TRBV5-4; J gene: TRBJ2-7; CDR3 protein: CASSPSTGPTYEQYF; CDR3 DNA: TGTGCCAGCAGCCCTTCGACAGGGCCCACCTACGAGCAGTACTTC
clone size: .; D gene: TRBD2; V gene: TRBV18; J gene: TRBJ2-1; CDR3 protein: CASSQGTSGSYNEQFF; CDR3 DNA: TGTGCCAGCTCACAAGGGACTAGCGGGAGCTACAATGAGCAGTTCTTC
clone size: .; D gene: .; V gene: TRBV28; J gene: TRBJ2-1; CDR3 protein: CASRAVNEQFF; CDR3 DNA: TGTGCCAGCAGAGCGGTAAATGAGCAGTTCTTC
clone size: .; D gene: TRBD1; V gene: TRBV28; J gene: TRBJ2-7; CDR3 protein: CASSFSGQGSWQYF; CDR3 DNA: TGTGCCAGCAGTTTTTCGGGACAGGGGAGTTGGCAGTACTTC
clone size: .; D gene: .; V gene: TRBV19; J gene: TRBJ1-2; CDR3 protein: CASSSSTSIVSYGYTF; CDR3 DNA: TGTGCCAGTAGTTCATCGACTAGTATCGTTAGCTATGGCTACACCTTC
clone size: .; D gene: TRBD2; V gene: TRBV4-2; J gene: TRBJ2-7; CDR3 protein: CASSARLAGGSYEQYF; CDR3 DNA: TGTGCCAGCAGCGCCCGACTAGCGGGAGGTTCCTACGAGCAGTACTTC
clone size: .; D gene: .; V gene: TRBV7-9; J gene: TRBJ1-1; CDR3 protein: CASSLAHPYTEAFF; CDR3 DNA: TGTGCCAGCAGCTTAGCACACCCGTATACTGAAGCTTTCTTT
clone size: .; D gene: .; V gene: TRBV5-1; J gene: TRBJ2-7; CDR3 protein: CASSLAGGSQYEQYF; CDR3 DNA: TGCGCCAGCAGCTTGGCCGGCGGGTCTCAATACGAGCAGTACTTC
clone size: .; D gene: TRBD1; V gene: TRBV5-6; J gene: TRBJ2-7; CDR3 protein: CASSKDRGISGEQYF; CDR3 DNA: TGTGCCAGCAGCAAGGACAGGGGTATAAGCGGCGAGCAGTACTTC
clone size: once; D gene: .; V gene: TRBV28; J gene: TRBJ2-7; CDR3 protein: CASTRGPREQYF; CDR3 DNA: TGTGCCAGCACCAGAGGGCCTCGCGAGCAGTACTTC
clone size: .; D gene: .; V gene: TRBV29-1; J gene: TRBJ2-7; CDR3 protein: CSVEGRYEQYF; CDR3 DNA: TGCAGCGTTGAAGGTCGCTACGAGCAGTACTTC
clone size: .; D gene: TRBD1; V gene: TRBV5-1; J gene: TRBJ1-1; CDR3 protein: CASSLEGATNTEAFF; CDR3 DNA: TGCGCCAGCAGCTTGGAGGGGGCGACGAACACTGAAGCTTTCTTT
clone size: .; D gene: .; V gene: TRBV5-4; J gene: TRBJ2-5; CDR3 protein: CASSYLRDTEETQYF; CDR3 DNA: TGTGCCAGCAGCTACCTTCGGGACACCGAAGAGACCCAGTACTTC
clone size: .; D gene: .; V gene: TRBV5-1; J gene: TRBJ1-2; CDR3 protein: CASSLGGTVHGYTF; CDR3 DNA: TGCGCCAGCAGCTTGGGGGGGACGGTCCATGGCTACACCTTC
clone size: .; D gene: .; V gene: TRBV2; J gene: TRBJ2-7; CDR3 protein: CASRDPRAYEQYF; CDR3 DNA: TGTGCCAGCAGAGACCCTAGAGCCTACGAGCAGTACTTC
clone size: .; D gene: .; V gene: TRBV19; J gene: TRBJ2-7; CDR3 protein: CASSIAGSGEQYF; CDR3 DNA: TGTGCCAGTAGTATAGCGGGGTCGGGCGAGCAGTACTTC
clone size: once; D gene: TRBD1; V gene: TRBV6-5; J gene: TRBJ2-7; CDR3 protein: CASSYSRGTGYEQYF; CDR3 DNA: TGTGCCAGCAGTTACTCGAGGGGGACAGGGTACGAGCAGTACTTC
clone size: .; D gene: .; V gene: TRBV18; J gene: TRBJ1-1; CDR3 protein: CASSPPLRRLEAFF; CDR3 DNA: TGTGCCAGCTCACCACCGTTGAGACGCCTAGAAGCTTTCTTT
clone size: .; D gene: .; V gene: TRBV14; J gene: TRBJ2-4; CDR3 protein: CASSQDIRTATYF; CDR3 DNA: TGTGCCAGCAGCCAAGATATCAGGACAGCCACGTACTTC
clone size: .; D gene: .; V gene: TRBV6-4; J gene: TRBJ2-2; CDR3 protein: CASSDTNTGELFF; CDR3 DNA: TGTGCCAGCAGTGACACCAACACCGGGGAGCTGTTTTTT
clone size: .; D gene: .; V gene: TRBV19; J gene: TRBJ2-2; CDR3 protein: CASNPTGRAGELFF; CDR3 DNA: TGTGCCAGTAATCCGACAGGACGCGCCGGGGAGCTGTTTTTT
clone size: .; D gene: .; V gene: TRBV28; J gene: TRBJ2-1; CDR3 protein: CASKGGYLRNEQFF; CDR3 DNA: TGTGCCAGTAAAGGCGGATACCTACGCAATGAGCAGTTCTTC
clone size: once; D gene: .; V gene: TRBV18; J gene: TRBJ2-1; CDR3 protein: CASSPLPFSYNEQFF; CDR3 DNA: TGTGCCAGCTCACCCCTCCCGTTCTCCTACAATGAGCAGTTCTTC
clone size: .; D gene: .; V gene: TRBV5-6; J gene: TRBJ1-1; CDR3 protein: CASSFLGSGAFF; CDR3 DNA: TGTGCCAGCAGCTTCTTGGGGTCGGGAGCTTTCTTT
clone size: .; D gene: .; V gene: TRBV4-1; J gene: TRBJ2-6; CDR3 protein: CASSQRGEANVLTF; CDR3 DNA: TGCGCCAGCAGCCAAAGAGGGGAGGCCAACGTCCTGACTTTC
clone size: .; D gene: .; V gene: TRBV28; J gene: TRBJ1-2; CDR3 protein: CASSSMMGGYGYTF; CDR3 DNA: TGTGCCAGCAGTTCCATGATGGGGGGATATGGCTACACCTTC
clone size: .; D gene: .; V gene: TRBV10-3; J gene: TRBJ1-3; CDR3 protein: CAISGSVRENTIYF; CDR3 DNA: TGTGCCATCAGTGGGTCGGTCCGGGAAAACACCATATATTTT
clone size: .; D gene: TRBD1; V gene: TRBV30; J gene: TRBJ2-5; CDR3 protein: CAWRTDRSETQYF; CDR3 DNA: TGTGCCTGGAGAACGGACAGGTCGGAGACCCAGTACTTC
clone size: .; D gene: TRBD1; V gene: TRBV28; J gene: TRBJ1-1; CDR3 protein: CASSNADRRDTEAFF; CDR3 DNA: TGTGCCAGCAGTAACGCGGACAGGCGGGACACTGAAGCTTTCTTT
clone size: .; D gene: .; V gene: TRBV5-4; J gene: TRBJ2-2; CDR3 protein: CASSLGVPGELFF; CDR3 DNA: TGTGCCAGCAGCTTGGGGGTTCCCGGGGAGCTGTTTTTT
clone size: once; D gene: .; V gene: TRBV2; J gene: TRBJ1-5; CDR3 protein: CASEGYVQPQHF; CDR3 DNA: TGTGCCAGCGAAGGGTATGTTCAGCCCCAGCATTTT
clone size: .; D gene: .; V gene: TRBV27; J gene: TRBJ2-2; CDR3 protein: CASIAQGPTGELFF; CDR3 DNA: TGTGCCAGCATAGCACAGGGCCCCACCGGGGAGCTGTTTTTT
clone size: .; D gene: TRBD2; V gene: TRBV4-3; J gene: TRBJ2-3; CDR3 protein: CASSPAAAGRPLWDTQYF; CDR3 DNA: TGCGCCAGCAGCCCAGCCGCAGCGGGAAGGCCCCTCTGGGATACGCAGTATTTT
clone size: .; D gene: TRBD2; V gene: TRBV29-1; J gene: TRBJ2-2; CDR3 protein: CSVVGLVHPGELFF; CDR3 DNA: TGCAGCGTTGTAGGACTAGTGCATCCCGGGGAGCTGTTTTTT
clone size: .; D gene: .; V gene: TRBV30; J gene: TRBJ2-5; CDR3 protein: CAWSASEETQYF; CDR3 DNA: TGTGCCTGGAGTGCTTCTGAAGAGACCCAGTACTTC
clone size: .; D gene: .; V gene: TRBV28; J gene: TRBJ1-2; CDR3 protein: CASSLSTGGGRDYGYTF; CDR3 DNA: TGTGCCAGCAGTTTATCGACGGGTGGGGGTAGAGACTATGGCTACACCTTC
clone size: .; D gene: TRBD2; V gene: TRBV27; J gene: TRBJ2-1; CDR3 protein: CASSLFSGRNHNEQFF; CDR3 DNA: TGTGCCAGCAGTTTATTCAGCGGGAGGAACCACAATGAGCAGTTCTTC
clone size: .; D gene: TRBD1; V gene: TRBV25-1; J gene: TRBJ2-6; CDR3 protein: CASSDPRQGYGANVLTF; CDR3 DNA: TGTGCCAGCAGTGATCCGAGACAGGGGTATGGGGCCAACGTCCTGACTTTC
clone size: .; D gene: TRBD1; V gene: TRBV5-1; J gene: TRBJ1-5; CDR3 protein: CASSLGGQSNQPQHF; CDR3 DNA: TGCGCCAGCAGCTTGGGGGGACAGAGTAATCAGCCCCAGCATTTT
clone size: .; D gene: .; V gene: TRBV4-2; J gene: TRBJ2-3; CDR3 protein: CASSPPGRGTDTQYF; CDR3 DNA: TGTGCCAGCAGCCCTCCCGGGAGAGGGACAGATACGCAGTATTTT
clone size: .; D gene: .; V gene: TRBV11-3; J gene: TRBJ2-7; CDR3 protein: CASSRRSGTAYEQYF; CDR3 DNA: TGTGCCAGCAGCCGAAGATCTGGTACAGCCTACGAGCAGTACTTC
clone size: once; D gene: TRBD1; V gene: TRBV5-1; J gene: TRBJ2-2; CDR3 protein: CASWTGTNTGELFF; CDR3 DNA: TGCGCCAGCTGGACAGGGACGAACACCGGGGAGCTGTTTTTT
clone size: .; D gene: .; V gene: TRBV30; J gene: TRBJ1-2; CDR3 protein: CAWSGTIGGSSEGYTF; CDR3 DNA: TGTGCCTGGAGTGGCACTATCGGCGGGAGCTCTGAAGGCTACACCTTC
clone size: .; D gene: .; V gene: TRBV6-1; J gene: TRBJ2-7; CDR3 protein: CASRSPSAPSYEQYF; CDR3 DNA: TGTGCCAGCAGGAGTCCCTCGGCCCCATCCTACGAGCAGTACTTC
clone size: .; D gene: TRBD1; V gene: TRBV7-9; J gene: TRBJ2-4; CDR3 protein: CASSLVGTGLNIQYF; CDR3 DNA: TGTGCCAGCAGCTTAGTTGGGACAGGGCTCAACATTCAGTACTTC
clone size: once; D gene: .; V gene: TRBV7-6; J gene: TRBJ1-1; CDR3 protein: CASSPPVVRAEAFF; CDR3 DNA: TGTGCCAGCAGCCCTCCTGTTGTGCGGGCTGAAGCTTTCTTT